What follows is one T cell receptor beta chain and its context. This entry belongs to a study of memory CD4+ T cells and cytomegalovirus serostatus. Produced via immunoSEQ multiplex PCR; TCRdb's table is partial and in-frame only. The table records tens of thousands of clones, approximately 71% of them present only once. Single viable CD3+CD4+CD8-CD45RO+ cells were sorted as the memory CD4+ T cells. Germline loops: CDR1 SNHLY, CDR2 FYNNEI. Trimming removed 5 bases from V and 8 bases from J, with 12 bases in between. This CDR3 region has 13 residues. J is TRBJ1-4 and V is TRBV2; a weak D match, TRBD1 (5 bases). Sequencing was carried out using memory CD4+ T cells from blood. The clonotype was recovered from an adult in good health and CMV-seronegative. The DNA for the CDR3 is TGTGCCAGCAGTCCCCAGGGTCACGAAAAACTGTTTTTT. It encodes CASSPQGHEKLFF.